The sequence of this TCR beta chain was determined in a study of beta chain features in type 1 diabetes. The overall study: Age and gender were similar between patients and healthy donors, as were cell yields. Examination of sorted cells across all samples involved around 98 million cells.

Study-wide results and limits: Naive, central memory and Treg TCRB repertoires seemed to resemble each other more closely in patients than they did in healthy donors.

Every isolated RNA sample was fully reverse transcribed, so sequencing captured expressed TCRB transcripts. TCRdb's table, derived via immunoSEQ multiplex PCR, lists solely in-frame clones and lacks some. This table has about 9,400 clones, around 78% appearing once. With respect to this clone: Its antigen remains unidentified.

Losses at the gene ends were 3 bases for V and 9 bases for J; bases not matched to a gene: 6. Germline V gives CDR1 MNHNS, CDR2 SASEGT. The CDR3 is 16 amino acids. What was sequenced was Tregs from blood. The receptor comes from a woman between 18 and 29 years old in good health. The genes are TRBV6-1 and TRBJ2-1; the match to TRBD2 covers 15 bases. The CDR3 DNA sequence: TGTGCCAGCAGTGAGAGGACTAGCGGGAGGGGGGGTGAGCAGTTCTTC. This translates into CASSERTSGRGGEQFF.